This T cell receptor (beta chain) emerged from a study of cytomegalovirus exposure and HLA in healthy donors. Findings of the study overall: Associated with HLA alleles at 0.05 false discovery rate in a later analysis were 16,951 TCR beta sequences. In a later analysis, TCR beta V- and J-gene trimming was associated with a missense DCLRE1C variant. A later analysis reportedly found fewer N-insertions in an Asian-associated ancestry cluster than the approximately 670-donor mean.

The PCR made use of 60 Vbeta and 13 Jbeta primers. Source study methods: Roughly 11 million shared chains were among tens of millions of unique TCR beta chains counted in a later analysis. Sequencing used immunoSEQ multiplex PCR; TCRdb keeps in-frame clones, though not all of them. V and J calls plus clone size are reproduced from that table; the DNA served to infer D and trimming. Recorded for this sample: 130,000 to 150,000 clones. As concerns this clone: Its antigen is undetermined.

The length of the CDR3 is 14 residues. The V end lost 1 base, the J end lost 6 bases, and 13 bases lay between the germline ends. Germline V gene lookup returns CDR1 KGHSH and CDR2 LQKENI. The sample consisted of PBMCs. The receptor's source is a woman between 45 and 65 years old in good health and CMV-seronegative. This chain uses TRBV18 with TRBJ2-7, with D maybe TRBD1 (6 bases). The CDR3 reads CASSPRNRATEQYF. For the CDR3, the DNA is TGTGCCAGCTCACCACGCAACAGGGCGACCGAGCAGTACTTC.